This T cell receptor beta chain stems from a study of post-analysis software for immune sequencing data. CDR1 and CDR2 from the germline V gene are LGHNA and YSLEER. Trimming removed 2 bases from V and 6 bases from J; junction bases left unmatched: 5. The length of the CDR3 is 16 residues. This clonotype has just a few counts. Prepared TCR beta cDNA libraries contained unique molecular identifiers. In TCRdb, the PCR reads were re-called with MiXCR into one record per CDR3 protein. Found here are 150,000 to 200,000 distinct CDR3 sequences, about 37% of them singletons; the top ten hold over 25%. The origin of this receptor is a girl between 5 and 17 years old with multiple sclerosis. The chain recombines TRBV4-3 with TRBJ2-2; TRBD2 aligns across 11 bases. This sample comprised blood, obtained after autologous hematopoietic stem cell transplantation. CDR3 region: CASSQIPSGGSGELFF. The CDR3 DNA follows: TGCGCCAGCAGCCAAATTCCTAGCGGGGGGTCCGGGGAGCTGTTTTTT.